This TCR beta chain was recovered during a study of T cells in Graves' hyperthyroidism and ophthalmopathy. CDR3 length: 15 residues. Germline values: CDR1 MDHEN, CDR2 SYDVKM. V was pared by 5 bases and J by 3 bases, with 16 bases between. Uncontrolled infections, other autoimmune diseases, pregnancy or lactation led to exclusion of patients. Many counts were recorded for this clonotype. Amplified TCR beta CDR3 regions came from RNA transcripts. In the first-round RT-PCR of the TCR CDR3, the HTBI primer set was used. TCRdb re-analysed the multiplex PCR reads in MiXCR, keeping a single row per CDR3 protein. There are some 600,000 distinct CDR3 sequences in the sample; roughly 13% occur only once, and roughly 5.7% lies in the top ten.

This clonotype was sampled from a woman in her 30s with Graves' hyperthyroidism that later progressed to Graves' ophthalmopathy. Specimen: blood. The V and J genes are TRBV28 and TRBJ2-5; possibly TRBD1 or TRBD2 for D (5 bases each). The chain's CDR3 is CASSAPQRGKETQYF. In DNA form, the CDR3 reads TGTGCCAGCAGTGCTCCCCAGAGGGGTAAAGAGACCCAGTACTTC.